Shown below are 32 T cell receptor beta chains from a single sample sequenced in a study of T-cell memory formation after mild COVID-19. A single record per CDR3 protein comes from TCRdb applying MiXCR to the 5' RACE reads. The table shows 250,000 to 350,000 distinct CDR3 sequences, with 15% to 20% occurring only once. What was sequenced was PBMCs or a T cell subset sorted from them (not recorded which). Source of these receptors: a man aged 18-30 years who had mild COVID-19 (a few samples of this study predate the infection). Cell type and time point are not known.

This clonotype occurred a few times. The chain links TRBV12-3 or TRBV12-4 to TRBJ1-2, with 9 positions matching TRBD1. The CDR3 consists of 14 residues. With V trimmed by 6 bases and J by 4 bases, 6 bases remained unmatched. The CDR3 bases are TGTGCCAGCAGGCCGGGACAGGGTTCCTATGGCTACACCTTC. Encoded protein: CASRPGQGSYGYTF.

This clonotype has only a few counts. The chain couples TRBV4-3 to TRBJ1-1; D gene unclear. Trimming took 4 bases from V and 5 from J, leaving 11 bases between them. The germline V gene has CDR1 LGHNA and CDR2 YSLEER. The CDR3 sequence is 13 residues long. The CDR3, as DNA: TGCGCCAGCAGCCCTTTAGGAGGGACTGAAGCTTTCTTT. It codes for CASSPLGGTEAFF.

This clonotype showed up just once. V is TRBV7-9 and J is TRBJ2-7, with 9 bases lining up with TRBD2. The V and J ends lost 3 bases and 3 bases, in that order; junction bases with no gene match: 12. The CDR3 consists of 17 residues. CDR1 is SEHNR and CDR2 is FQNEAQ in the germline V gene (reference sequence). The CDR3 protein is CASSFFGGRDISYEQYV. The CDR3 DNA reads as TGTGCCAGCAGCTTCTTCGGCGGGAGGGATATCAGCTACGAGCAGTACGTC.

J is TRBJ2-5 and V is TRBV29-1, with D maybe TRBD1 (6 bases). The CDR3 has 11 residues. V was shortened by 7 bases and J by 5 bases, with 11 bases between the two germline ends. Germline CDR1 reads SQVTM; CDR2 reads ANQGSEA. CDR3 loop: CSGRGGETQYF. CDR3 bases: TGCAGCGGCAGGGGCGGTGAGACCCAGTACTTC.

This clonotype appeared a few times. The genes are TRBV7-2 and TRBJ1-2, with TRBD1 matching over 9 bases. The CDR3 consists of 15 residues. Germline CDR1 reads SGHTA; CDR2 reads FQGNSA. V lost 5 bases to trimming and J lost 2 bases; unmatched junction nucleotides: 6. CDR3 region: CASSPNTGGNYGYTF. CDR3 DNA sequence: TGTGCCAGCAGCCCGAACACAGGGGGCAACTATGGCTACACCTTC.

V usage is TRBV6-6 and J usage is TRBJ2-5; D is possibly TRBD1 (5 bases). Germline loops: CDR1 MNHNY, CDR2 SVGAGI (reference sequence). There are 13 residues in the CDR3. Deletions cut 5 bases from V and 1 base from J, with 8 bases between. CDR3 amino acids: CASSVGAQETQYF. The CDR3 bases are TGTGCCAGCAGTGTAGGGGCCCAAGAGACCCAGTACTTC.

The chain carries TRBV2 and TRBJ1-6; D not resolved. Germline CDR1 is SNHLY and CDR2 is FYNNEI. The V end was cut by 2 bases, the J end by 9 bases, with 11 bases between. The CDR3 loop spans 14 amino acids. Written as DNA, the CDR3 is TGTGCCAGCAGTGAAATCAAGGTTCTTTCACCCCTCCACTTT. Translating gives CASSEIKVLSPLHF.

The chain couples TRBV5-4 to TRBJ1-1; D unclear. Germline CDR1 is SGHNT and CDR2 is YYREEE (reference sequence). CDR3 length: 14 amino acids. The germline V and J ends were trimmed by 0 bases and 1 base, with 7 bases remaining between them. CDR3 sequence: CASSLATENTEAFF. CDR3 bases: TGTGCCAGCAGCTTGGCTACGGAGAACACTGAAGCTTTCTTT.

This clonotype has more than one count but fewer than ten. The chain is built from TRBV6-2 or TRBV6-3 and TRBJ1-6; D may be TRBD1 (5 bases). CDR1 and CDR2 (germline): MNHEY, SVGEGT. Trimming took 0 bases from V and 8 from J, leaving 20 bases between them. The CDR3 spans 18 residues. The CDR3 spells CASSYSKGRAPVYSPLHF. The CDR3 DNA sequence: TGTGCCAGCAGTTACTCGAAGGGCAGGGCCCCGGTTTATTCACCCCTCCACTTT.

The chain is built from TRBV5-1 and TRBJ2-1, with D unresolved. V was shortened by 3 bases and J by 10 bases, with 14 bases between the two germline ends. The CDR3 covers 13 residues. Germline-derived CDR1 and CDR2 are SGHRS and YFSETQ. The CDR3 bases are TGCGCCAGCAGCTCATGGGAAGGGAACGAGCAGTTCTTC. Encoded protein: CASSSWEGNEQFF.

V and J are TRBV28 and TRBJ2-7, with 7 nucleotides matching TRBD1. CDR1 is MDHEN, CDR2 SYDVKM, per germline. V gave up 6 bases and J gave up 4 bases; unmatched junction bases: 6. CDR3 length equals 13 residues. The DNA for the CDR3 is TGTGCCAGCAGCCTAGGGGGCGAGTACGAGCAGTACGTC. Translated, it gives CASSLGGEYEQYV.

This clonotype was picked up a small number of times. The CDR3 protein is CASSQEGQLYNEQFF. CDR3 DNA sequence: TGCGCCAGCAGCCAAGAGGGACAGTTATACAATGAGCAGTTCTTC. The chain joins TRBV4-1 to TRBJ2-1, with TRBD1 matching over 7 bases. The CDR3 consists of 15 residues. Germline CDR1 reads MGHRA; CDR2 reads YSYEKL. J lost 4 bases, V lost 0 bases, and 3 bases had no gene match.

The chain joins TRBV29-1 to TRBJ1-4; the D is unclear. Trimming removed 7 bases from V and 0 bases from J, with 15 bases in between. The CDR3 has 15 residues. From germline, CDR1 is SQVTM and CDR2 ANQGSEA. CDR3 sequence (DNA): TGCAGCGCCGCACCGGAATCTGCAACTAATGAAAAACTGTTTTTT. Encoded protein: CSAAPESATNEKLFF.

DNA of the CDR3: TGTGCCAGCAGCTTGGTAGGGGCCGATGAAGCTTTCTTT. Protein sequence: CASSLVGADEAFF. This sequence joins TRBV5-4 and TRBJ1-1, with D possibly being TRBD1 (5 bases). Germline V gene lookup returns CDR1 SGHNT and CDR2 YYREEE (reference sequence). V was shortened by 0 bases and J by 7 bases, with 10 bases between the two germline ends. The CDR3 length is 13 residues.

The gene calls are TRBV9 and TRBJ1-5, with D possibly being TRBD1 (5 bases). Germline assignment: CDR1 SGDLS and CDR2 YYNGEE. The V end was cut by 1 base, the J end by 12 bases, with 14 bases between. The CDR3 consists of 13 residues. The CDR3 here is CASSVSVQGLQHF. The CDR3 coding sequence is TGTGCCAGCAGCGTATCCGTCCAGGGACTCCAGCATTTT.

This clonotype has only a few counts. J is TRBJ1-5 and V is TRBV2; maybe TRBD1 (5 bases). CDR1 is SNHLY and CDR2 is FYNNEI in the germline V gene. This CDR3 contains 14 residues. The germline V and J ends were trimmed by 4 bases and 3 bases, with 10 bases remaining between them. CDR3 in DNA: TGTGCCAGCAGTGCCGACAGCCTCAATCAGCCCCAGCATTTT. This gives the protein CASSADSLNQPQHF.

The chain is built from TRBV6-5 and TRBJ1-4; D may be TRBD1 (6 bases). The CDR3 totals 13 residues. The germline V and J ends were trimmed by 10 bases and 4 bases, with 13 bases remaining between them. CDR1 is MNHEY and CDR2 is SVGAGI in the germline V gene. In nucleotides, the CDR3 is TGTGCCACCTCGGGGGGCTTTAATGAAAAACTGTTTTTT. This translates into CATSGGFNEKLFF.

This clonotype was seen a few times. The rearrangement joins TRBV9 to TRBJ1-4, with TRBD1 matching over 7 bases. V lost 5 bases and J lost 8; bases outside the gene matches: 6. The CDR3 is 13 residues long. Germline V gene lookup returns CDR1 SGDLS and CDR2 YYNGEE. CDR3 sequence reads: CASSGAGGEKLFF. The DNA for the CDR3 is TGTGCCAGCAGTGGTGCAGGGGGAGAAAAACTGTTTTTT.

The rearrangement joins TRBV5-1 to TRBJ2-2; D uncertain. V was cut by 2 bases and J by 7 bases, with 9 bases left in between. The CDR3 extends over 13 amino acids. Germline loops: CDR1 SGHRS, CDR2 YFSETQ. In DNA, the CDR3 is TGCGCCAGCAGCTTTAGGTATGGCGGGGAGCTGTTTTTT. Translating it yields CASSFRYGGELFF.

This chain joins TRBV12-3 or TRBV12-4 and TRBJ1-1; D perhaps matches TRBD1 (6 bases). There are 16 residues in the CDR3. Trimming left V 4 bases short and J 8 bases short, with 23 bases between. The CDR3 region has the DNA TGTGCCAGCAGTTCGACTACAGGGCTTTCGGGCTGGGAAGCTTTCTTT. This translates into CASSSTTGLSGWEAFF.

The table lists this clonotype with a few counts. The rearrangement uses TRBV5-1 and TRBJ2-3, with D uncertain. V lost 7 bases, J lost 0 bases, and 9 bases lay in between. This CDR3 spans 13 amino acids. The germline CDR1 and CDR2 sequences are SGHRS and YFSETQ. The CDR3 loop is CASRSFSTDTQYF. DNA for the CDR3: TGCGCCAGCCGCTCATTCAGCACAGATACGCAGTATTTT.

V is TRBV11-3 and J is TRBJ1-1; TRBD1 matches at 7 bases. The junction had 7 bases not matched to a gene; V was cut back by 5 bases and J by 7 bases. CDR3 size: 13 residues. The germline V gene has CDR1 SGHNT and CDR2 YENEEA. CDR3 in DNA: TGTGCCAGCAGCGACGACAGGGACGATGAAGCTTTCTTT. This gives the protein CASSDDRDDEAFF.

The chain couples TRBV12-5 to TRBJ1-1; 8 positions agree with TRBD1. The germline V gene encodes CDR1 LGHNT and CDR2 FRNRAP. V was clipped by 1 base and J by 2 bases; unmatched bases: 6. The CDR3 is made up of 16 amino acids. This CDR3 is CASGLATGGFNTEAFF. DNA for the CDR3: TGTGCTAGTGGTTTGGCTACAGGGGGATTTAACACTGAAGCTTTCTTT.

The V and J genes are TRBV11-2 and TRBJ2-5; D not resolved. The germline V gene has CDR1 SGHAT and CDR2 FQNNGV. Trimming removed 2 bases at V and 7 bases at J, with 14 bases between. The CDR3 contains 14 residues. The CDR3 sequence is CASSLPPFWGTQYF. Written as DNA, the CDR3 is TGTGCCAGCAGCTTACCCCCCTTCTGGGGGACCCAGTACTTC.

This sequence joins TRBV20-1 and TRBJ2-5; weak D call: TRBD2 (6 bases). V was clipped by 4 bases and J by 3 bases, with 9 bases between them. The CDR3 covers 12 residues. Germline lookup yields CDR1 DFQATT and CDR2 SNEGSKA (reference sequence). The CDR3 sequence: CSATDYEETQYF. The CDR3 DNA follows: TGCAGTGCTACGGACTACGAAGAGACCCAGTACTTC.

The chain is built from TRBV14 and TRBJ2-2; TRBD2 agrees at 8 bases. The V gene end was trimmed by 1 base and the J gene end by 7 bases; junction bases not matched to a gene: 5. The germline gives CDR1 SGHDN, CDR2 FVKESK. This CDR3 contains 15 residues. CDR3 amino acids: CASSQAGGPNGELFF. The CDR3 region has the DNA TGTGCCAGCAGCCAAGCGGGGGGGCCCAACGGGGAGCTGTTTTTT.

The V and J genes are TRBV3-1 and TRBJ1-6, with D unresolved. The germline V gene has CDR1 LGHDT and CDR2 YNNKEL (reference sequence). The V and J ends lost 6 bases and 9 bases respectively, with 15 bases between them. The CDR3 is made up of 14 amino acids. Written as DNA, the CDR3 is TGTGCCAGCAGTCGACAAACCCTCGGTTCACCCCTCCACTTT. Translated: CASSRQTLGSPLHF. The full variable domain, its missing parts supplied by reference TRBV3-1 and TRBJ1-6, is DTAVSQTPKYLVTQMGNDKSIKCEQNLGHDTMYWYKQDSKKFLKIMFSYNNKELIINETVPNRFSPKSPDKAHLNLHINSLELGDSAVYFCASSRQTLGSPLHFGNGTRLTVT.

This clonotype was observed a few times. The chain links TRBV4-1 to TRBJ2-5; D might be TRBD2 (6 bases). This CDR3 spans 14 amino acids. Trimming took off 5 bases at V and 5 bases at J, with 15 bases between the two ends. Per the germline V gene, CDR1 is MGHRA and CDR2 is YSYEKL. Here the CDR3 DNA reads TGCGCCAGCAGCTTCCTCGCGGGGATTGAGACCCAGTACTTC. It translates to CASSFLAGIETQYF.

This chain connects TRBV11-2 to TRBJ2-1; D is uncertain. The CDR3 contains 13 residues. Trimming cost V 3 bases and J 9 bases, with 12 bases left between them. Germline V gene sequence: CDR1 SGHAT, CDR2 FQNNGV. CDR3 sequence: CASSFYSHSEQFF. As DNA, the CDR3 is TGTGCCAGCAGCTTTTATTCTCATAGTGAGCAGTTCTTC. Drawing the rest from reference TRBV11-2 and TRBJ2-1, the complete variable domain is EAGVAQSPRYKIIEKRQSVAFWCNPISGHATLYWYQQILGQGPKLLIQFQNNGVVDDSQLPKDRFSAERLKGVDSTLKIQPAKLEDSAVYLCASSFYSHSEQFFGPGTRLTVL.

The chain recombines TRBV7-2 with TRBJ2-6; unclear D gene. The germline CDR1 and CDR2 sequences are SGHTA and FQGNSA. The CDR3 covers 13 residues. V shed 11 bases and J shed 1 base, with 9 bases lying between them. CDR3 loop: CASGWSGANVLTF. The CDR3 DNA reads TGTGCCTCGGGTTGGTCTGGGGCCAACGTCCTGACTTTC.

This clonotype appeared a single time. This sequence joins TRBV12-3 or TRBV12-4 and TRBJ1-2; weak D call: TRBD1 (6 bases). This CDR3 comprises 14 residues. Trimming cost V 5 bases and J 4 bases, with 14 bases left between them. The CDR3 sequence: CASSTTGRGYGYTF. In DNA form, the CDR3 reads TGTGCCAGCAGTACGACAGGTCGGGGCTATGGCTACACCTTC.

This clonotype was counted between two and nine times. This chain connects TRBV7-9 to TRBJ1-5; TRBD1 agrees at 10 bases. CDR3 length equals 15 residues. The germline gives CDR1 SEHNR, CDR2 FQNEAQ (reference sequence). The J segment lost 7 bases and the V segment lost 5 bases, leaving 8 bases of the junction unmatched. CDR3 sequence: CASSLGDRGQQPQHF. CDR3 coding DNA: TGTGCCAGCAGCCTCGGGGACAGGGGACAACAGCCCCAGCATTTT.